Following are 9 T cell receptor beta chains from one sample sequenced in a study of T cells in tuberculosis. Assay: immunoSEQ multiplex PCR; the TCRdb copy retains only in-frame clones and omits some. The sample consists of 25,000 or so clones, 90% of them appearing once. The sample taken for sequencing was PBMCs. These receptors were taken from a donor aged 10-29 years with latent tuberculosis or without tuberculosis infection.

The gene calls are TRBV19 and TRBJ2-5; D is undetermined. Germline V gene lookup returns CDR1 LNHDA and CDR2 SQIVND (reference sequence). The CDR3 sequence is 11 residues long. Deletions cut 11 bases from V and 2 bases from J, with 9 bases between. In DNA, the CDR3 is TGTGCCCGACTTGCTCAAGAGACCCAGTACTTC. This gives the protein CARLAQETQYF.

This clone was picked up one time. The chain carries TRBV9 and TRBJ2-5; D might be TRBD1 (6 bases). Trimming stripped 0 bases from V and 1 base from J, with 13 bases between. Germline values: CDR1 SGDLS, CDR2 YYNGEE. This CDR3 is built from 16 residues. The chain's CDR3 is CASSVGAQGPQETQYF. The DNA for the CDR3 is TGTGCCAGCAGCGTAGGGGCACAGGGACCCCAAGAGACCCAGTACTTC.

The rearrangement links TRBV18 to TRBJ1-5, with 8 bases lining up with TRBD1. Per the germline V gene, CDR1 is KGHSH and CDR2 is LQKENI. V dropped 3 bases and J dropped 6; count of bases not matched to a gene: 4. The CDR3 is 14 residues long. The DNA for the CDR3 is TGTGCCAGCTCACCTCAGGGGGCGGCTCAGCCCCAGCATTTT. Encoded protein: CASSPQGAAQPQHF.

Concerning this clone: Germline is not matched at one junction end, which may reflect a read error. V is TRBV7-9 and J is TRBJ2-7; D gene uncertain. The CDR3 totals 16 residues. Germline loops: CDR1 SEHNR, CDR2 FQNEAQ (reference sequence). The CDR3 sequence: CASSLALIPRSSEQYF. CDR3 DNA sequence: TGTGCCAGCAGCTTAGCCCTGATCCCGCGCTCCTCCGAGCAGTACTTC.

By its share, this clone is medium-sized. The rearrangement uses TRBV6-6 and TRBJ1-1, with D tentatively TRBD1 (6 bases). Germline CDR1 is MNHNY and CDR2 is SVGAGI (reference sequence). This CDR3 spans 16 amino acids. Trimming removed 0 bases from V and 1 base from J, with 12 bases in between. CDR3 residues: CASSYSVLQGNTEAFF. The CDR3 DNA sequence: TGTGCCAGCAGTTACTCGGTATTACAGGGGAACACTGAAGCTTTCTTT.

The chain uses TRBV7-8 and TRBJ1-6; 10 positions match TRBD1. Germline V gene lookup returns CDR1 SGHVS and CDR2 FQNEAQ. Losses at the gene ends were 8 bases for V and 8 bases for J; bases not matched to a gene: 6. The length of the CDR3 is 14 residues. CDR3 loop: CASGGQGVDSPLHF. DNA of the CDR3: TGTGCCAGCGGCGGACAGGGGGTTGATTCACCCCTCCACTTT.

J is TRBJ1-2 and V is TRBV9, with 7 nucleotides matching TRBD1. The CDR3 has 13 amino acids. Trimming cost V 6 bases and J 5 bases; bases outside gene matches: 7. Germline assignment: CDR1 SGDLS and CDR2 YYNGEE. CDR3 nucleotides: TGTGCCAGCACCAGACAGGGACGTTATGGCTACACCTTC. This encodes CASTRQGRYGYTF. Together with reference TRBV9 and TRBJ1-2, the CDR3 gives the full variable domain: DSGVTQTPKHLITATGQRVTLRCSPRSGDLSVYWYQQSLDQGLQFLIQYYNGEERAKGNILERFSAQQFPDLHSELNLSSLELGDSALYFCASTRQGRYGYTFGSGTRLTVV.

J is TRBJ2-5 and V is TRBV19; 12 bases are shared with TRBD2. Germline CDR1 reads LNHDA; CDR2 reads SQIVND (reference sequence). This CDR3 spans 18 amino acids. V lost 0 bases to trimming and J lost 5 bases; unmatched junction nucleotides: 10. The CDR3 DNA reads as TGTGCCAGTAGTATAGACATCCCGACTAGCGGGGGCCTGGAGACCCAGTACTTC. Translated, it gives CASSIDIPTSGGLETQYF.

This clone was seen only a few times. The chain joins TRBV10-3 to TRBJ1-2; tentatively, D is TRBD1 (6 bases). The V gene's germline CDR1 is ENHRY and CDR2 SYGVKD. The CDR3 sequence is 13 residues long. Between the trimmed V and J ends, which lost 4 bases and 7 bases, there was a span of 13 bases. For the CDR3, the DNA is TGTGCCATCAGTGGAACGGGACACTCTGGCTACACCTTC. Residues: CAISGTGHSGYTF.